This T cell receptor beta chain derives from a study of identical twins. Study-level findings and limits: Twin-shared out-of-frame alpha sequences showed excess low generation probability. There is a chance that invariant MAIT and iNKT cells partially muddied zero-insertion analyses. With beta out-of-frame sequences, excess sharing by twins was weaker.

Template switching added a universal primer binding site, and final cDNA carried unique molecular identifiers. TCRdb re-called the 5' RACE reads through MiXCR, storing one row per CDR3 protein. The data contain about 280,000 distinct CDR3 sequences, approximately 8.5% of them singletons. On this clonotype: Its antigen is unknown.

This CDR3 is built from 13 residues. CDR1 and CDR2 (germline): MDHEN, SYDVKM. Losses at the gene ends were 4 bases for V and 9 bases for J; bases not matched to a gene: 6. Another study also made use of these data, one on yellow fever vaccine responses in identical twins.

This TCR came from a woman between 18 and 30 years old in good health. The sequenced sample consisted of memory (CD45RO+) T cells sorted from blood. The chain employs TRBV28 and TRBJ2-5, with 9 positions matching TRBD2. As DNA, the CDR3 is TGTGCCAGCAGTTCACTCAGCGGGGGGTCCCAGTACTTC. It specifies CASSSLSGGSQYF.